These 15 T cell receptor beta chains came from one sample sequenced in a study of T-cell memory formation after mild COVID-19. TCRdb analysed the 5' RACE reads with MiXCR anew, one entry per CDR3 protein. The table shows approximately 480,000 distinct CDR3 sequences, with around a sixth occurring only once. Sequencing was performed on PBMCs or a T cell subset sorted from them (not recorded which). The source of these receptors is an adult woman who had mild COVID-19 (a few samples of this study predate the infection). Cell type and time point are not known.

The gene calls are TRBV5-1 and TRBJ1-2; D perhaps matches TRBD1 (5 bases). Looked up from germline, CDR1 is SGHRS and CDR2 is YFSETQ. This CDR3 spans 13 amino acids. V was clipped by 4 bases and J by 8 bases, with 15 bases between them. The CDR3 DNA reads TGCGCCAGCAGCCCTTCTCAGGGCCGGGGCTACACCTTC. Protein product: CASSPSQGRGYTF.

The V call is TRBV27, the J call TRBJ2-6; the D gene is possibly TRBD1 (5 bases). The CDR3 is 17 amino acids. Germline V gene data show CDR1 as MNHEY and CDR2 as SMNVEV (reference sequence). Between the trimmed V and J ends, which lost 5 bases and 0 bases, there was a span of 14 bases. For the CDR3, the DNA is TGTGCCAGCAGTGCCCAGGGCGTCCTCTCTGGGGCCAACGTCCTGACTTTC. Amino acid sequence: CASSAQGVLSGANVLTF.

This clonotype turned up a few times. V gene TRBV7-9 combines with J gene TRBJ2-6; D uncertain. Trimming left V 5 bases short and J 2 bases short, with 10 bases between. This CDR3 has 15 residues. Germline-derived CDR1 and CDR2 are SEHNR and FQNEAQ (reference sequence). The CDR3 nucleotides are TGTGCCAGCAGCAGGGAAGGTGCTGGGGCCAACGTCCTGACTTTC. It codes for CASSREGAGANVLTF.

This clonotype has more than one count but fewer than ten. J is TRBJ2-1 and V is TRBV4-1; 8 bases align to TRBD2. Unmatched junction bases numbered 7, after V lost 0 bases and J lost 6 bases. The CDR3 is made up of 16 amino acids. Per germline, CDR1 MGHRA and CDR2 YSYEKL. The CDR3 coding sequence is TGCGCCAGCAGCCAAGATAACGGGGGGGCTGTCAATGAGCAGTTCTTC. It translates to CASSQDNGGAVNEQFF.

The chain recombines TRBV7-9 with TRBJ2-1; TRBD2 matches at 11 bases. Looked up from germline, CDR1 is SEHNR and CDR2 is FQNEAQ (reference sequence). The length of the CDR3 is 16 residues. V lost 4 bases to trimming and J lost 6 bases; unmatched junction nucleotides: 8. The CDR3 reads CASSSLVSGRGNEQFF. The CDR3 DNA is TGTGCCAGCAGCTCTCTTGTTAGCGGGAGGGGCAATGAGCAGTTCTTC.

This clonotype has a handful of counts. The chain's CDR3 is CASSQDFRLAPYEQYF. For the CDR3, the DNA is TGCGCCAGCAGCCAAGATTTTCGACTAGCCCCCTACGAGCAGTACTTC. V is TRBV4-3 and J is TRBJ2-7, with TRBD2 identical over 7 bases. The CDR3 length is 16 residues. Germline trimming cut 0 bases from V and 2 bases from J; bases unmatched to any gene: 7. CDR1 LGHNA and CDR2 YSLEER come from the germline V gene.

This clonotype was observed many times. This chain uses TRBV20-1 with TRBJ2-7; D is unclear. The CDR3 has 12 amino acids. Germline CDR1 DFQATT, CDR2 SNEGSKA (reference sequence). V dropped 4 bases and J dropped 5 bases, with 12 bases sitting between them. This CDR3 reads CSATVSLHEQYF. The DNA of the CDR3 is TGCAGTGCTACTGTCTCCCTCCACGAGCAGTACTTC.

The V call is TRBV18, the J call TRBJ1-1, with 9 bases identical to TRBD1. The V gene's germline CDR1 is KGHSH and CDR2 LQKENI. After removal of 3 bases from V and 0 bases from J, the junction contained 11 bases not matched to a gene. The CDR3 has 18 amino acids. The CDR3 region has the DNA TGTGCCAGCTCACCCCACATCCCGGGACAGGGAATGAACACTGAAGCTTTCTTT. Its translation: CASSPHIPGQGMNTEAFF.

The rearrangement links TRBV3-1 to TRBJ2-3; D uncertain. Germline V gives CDR1 LGHDT, CDR2 YNNKEL (reference sequence). Trimming cost V 2 bases and J 2 bases, with 5 bases left between them. The CDR3 is made up of 13 amino acids. The CDR3 sequence: CASSQQTTDTQYF. CDR3 sequence (DNA): TGTGCCAGCAGCCAACAGACCACAGATACGCAGTATTTT.

This chain joins TRBV7-6 and TRBJ2-1; 9 nucleotides line up with TRBD2. Trimming took 3 bases from V and 4 from J; bases not matched to a gene: 10. Germline-derived CDR1 and CDR2 are SGHVS and FNYEAQ. This CDR3 contains 17 residues. Here the CDR3 DNA reads TGTGCCAGCAGCTTCTCTCCCGGGACTAGCTTATACAATGAGCAGTTCTTC. This sequence encodes CASSFSPGTSLYNEQFF. The whole variable domain, filled in from reference TRBV7-6 and TRBJ2-1, reads GAGVSQSPRYKVTKRGQDVALRCDPISGHVSLYWYRQALGQGPEFLTYFNYEAQQDKSGLPNDRFSAERPEGSISTLTIQRTEQRDSAMYRCASSFSPGTSLYNEQFFGPGTRLTVL.

The table lists this clonotype with a few counts. The chain uses TRBV2 and TRBJ2-1, with TRBD2 identical over 8 bases. Germline V gene data show CDR1 as SNHLY and CDR2 as FYNNEI. J lost 8 bases, V lost 10 bases, and 10 bases had no gene match. The CDR3 is 13 amino acids. The CDR3 nucleotides are TGTGCCATAGGACTAGCATCCATGTATGAGCAGTTCTTC. Translating gives CAIGLASMYEQFF. Combining the CDR3 with reference TRBV2 and TRBJ2-1 gives the whole variable domain EPEVTQTPSHQVTQMGQEVILRCVPISNHLYFYWYRQILGQKVEFLVSFYNNEISEKSEIFDDQFSVERPDGSNFTLKIRSTKLEDSAMYFCAIGLASMYEQFFGPGTRLTVL.

The chain uses TRBV12-3 or TRBV12-4 and TRBJ2-2, with TRBD2 matching over 8 bases. V lost 7 bases and J lost 5; bases outside the gene matches: 6. The CDR3 is 14 residues long. The chain's CDR3 is CASTRGGWTGELFF. The CDR3 bases are TGTGCCAGCACCCGGGGGGGGTGGACCGGGGAGCTGTTTTTT.

This clonotype was recorded a few times. V usage is TRBV4-1 and J usage is TRBJ2-7; TRBD2 aligns across 7 bases. The CDR3 has 15 residues. CDR1 MGHRA and CDR2 YSYEKL come from the germline V gene. Trimming cost V 1 base and J 2 bases; bases outside gene matches: 5. The CDR3 DNA reads as TGCGCCAGCAGCCAAGGGACTAGTGGGCCCTACGAGCAGTACTTC. This gives the protein CASSQGTSGPYEQYF.

This clonotype was counted between two and nine times. This sequence joins TRBV7-2 and TRBJ2-2; D not certain. In germline, CDR1 is SGHTA, CDR2 FQGNSA. V lost 5 bases, J lost 4 bases, and 11 bases lay in between. CDR3 length equals 14 residues. The CDR3 sequence is CASSPRALTGELFF. CDR3 DNA sequence: TGTGCCAGCAGCCCGAGAGCGCTCACCGGGGAGCTGTTTTTT.

This clonotype has at least ten counts. The chain combines TRBV11-2 with TRBJ2-5, with a possible D match to TRBD2 (6 bases). Per germline, CDR1 SGHAT and CDR2 FQNNGV. The CDR3 spans 11 residues. V was trimmed by 7 bases and J by 5 bases, leaving 8 bases between them. The CDR3 sequence is CASKGRETQYF. The CDR3 nucleotides are TGTGCCAGCAAGGGGAGGGAGACCCAGTACTTC.